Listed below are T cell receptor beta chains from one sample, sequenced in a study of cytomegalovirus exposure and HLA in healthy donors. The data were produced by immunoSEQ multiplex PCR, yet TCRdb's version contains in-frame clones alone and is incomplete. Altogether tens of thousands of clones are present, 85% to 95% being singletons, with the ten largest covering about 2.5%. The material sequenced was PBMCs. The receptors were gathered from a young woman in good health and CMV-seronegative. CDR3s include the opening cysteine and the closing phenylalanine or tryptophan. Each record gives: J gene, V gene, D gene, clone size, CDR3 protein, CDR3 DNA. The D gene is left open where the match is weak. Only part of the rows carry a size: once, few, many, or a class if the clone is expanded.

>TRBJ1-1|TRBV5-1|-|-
CASSRTGTQASEAFF
TGCGCCAGCAGCCGAACAGGGACCCAAGCGTCTGAAGCTTTCTTT
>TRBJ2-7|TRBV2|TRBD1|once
CASTDRDYEQYF
TGTGCCAGCACTGACAGGGACTACGAGCAGTACTTC
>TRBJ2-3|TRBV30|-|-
CAWNQRYTDTQYF
TGTGCCTGGAATCAGCGATACACAGATACGCAGTATTTT
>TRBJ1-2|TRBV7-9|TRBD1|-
CASAHTGGNPYGYTF
TGTGCCAGCGCCCACACAGGGGGCAATCCATATGGCTACACCTTC
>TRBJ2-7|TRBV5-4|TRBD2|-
CASSLGLAGGPYEQYF
TGTGCCAGCAGCCTTGGACTAGCGGGAGGCCCCTACGAGCAGTACTTC
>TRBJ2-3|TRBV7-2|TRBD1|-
CASSLSRDRGGDTQYF
TGTGCCAGCAGCTTATCCCGGGACAGGGGAGGAGATACGCAGTATTTT
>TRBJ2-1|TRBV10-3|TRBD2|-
CAITAGAGSYNEQFF
TGTGCCATCACGGCGGGAGCAGGGTCCTACAATGAGCAGTTCTTC
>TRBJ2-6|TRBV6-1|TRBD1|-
CASSPGGSGANVLTF
TGTGCCAGCAGCCCAGGGGGCTCTGGGGCCAACGTCCTGACTTTC
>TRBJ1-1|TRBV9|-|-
CASSQQQGLNTEAFF
TGTGCCAGCAGCCAACAACAGGGTCTGAACACTGAAGCTTTCTTT
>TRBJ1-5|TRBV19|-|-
CASSIGQDQPQHF
TGTGCCAGTAGCATCGGCCAGGATCAGCCCCAGCATTTT
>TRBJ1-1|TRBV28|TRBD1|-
CASSLPRGQFVRNTEAFF
TGTGCCAGCAGTTTGCCCAGGGGGCAGTTCGTGAGGAACACTGAAGCTTTCTTT
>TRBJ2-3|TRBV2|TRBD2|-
CASTQRGGGDGTDTQYF
TGTGCCAGCACCCAACGGGGTGGGGGGGACGGCACAGATACGCAGTATTTT
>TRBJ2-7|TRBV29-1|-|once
CSVEDGQSVSYEQYF
TGCAGCGTTGAAGACGGACAATCGGTCTCCTACGAGCAGTACTTC
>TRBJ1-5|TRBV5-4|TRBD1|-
CASSQGTERNQPQHF
TGTGCCAGCAGCCAAGGGACAGAGAGAAATCAGCCCCAGCATTTT
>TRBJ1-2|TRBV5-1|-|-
CASSPNREGYTF
TGCGCCAGCAGCCCCAATCGCGAGGGCTACACCTTC
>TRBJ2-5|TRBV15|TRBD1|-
CATSRGLQGSEAQYF
TGTGCCACCAGCAGAGGACTACAGGGGTCGGAGGCCCAGTACTTC
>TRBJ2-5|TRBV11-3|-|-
CASSLKLARETQYF
TGTGCCAGCAGCTTAAAGCTAGCGAGAGAGACCCAGTACTTC
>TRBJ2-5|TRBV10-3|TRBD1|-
CAISEGTGHGETQYF
TGTGCCATCAGCGAAGGGACAGGTCACGGAGAGACCCAGTACTTC
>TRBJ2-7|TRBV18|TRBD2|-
CASSPETSAHYEQYF
TGTGCCAGCTCACCCGAGACTAGCGCCCACTACGAGCAGTACTTC
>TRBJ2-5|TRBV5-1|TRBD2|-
CASSLSSGRVETQYF
TGCGCCAGCAGCTTATCTAGCGGGAGAGTAGAGACCCAGTACTTC
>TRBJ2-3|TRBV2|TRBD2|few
CASSKLAARTDTQYF
TGTGCCAGCAGTAAACTAGCGGCACGCACAGATACGCAGTATTTT
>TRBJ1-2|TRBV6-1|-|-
CASSDGAHGYTF
TGTGCCAGCAGTGATGGAGCTCATGGCTACACCTTC
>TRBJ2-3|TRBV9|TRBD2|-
CASSVGASGLTDTQYF
TGTGCCAGCAGCGTAGGGGCTAGCGGCCTCACAGATACGCAGTATTTT
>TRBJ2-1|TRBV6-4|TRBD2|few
CASSPGTSNEQFF
TGTGCCAGCAGTCCCGGGACTAGCAATGAGCAGTTCTTC
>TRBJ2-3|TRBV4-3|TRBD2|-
CASSGTSGNTDTQYF
TGCGCCAGCAGCGGAACTAGCGGGAACACAGATACGCAGTATTTT
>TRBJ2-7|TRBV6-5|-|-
CASRPDSSYEQYF
TGTGCCAGCAGACCCGACAGCTCCTACGAGCAGTACTTC
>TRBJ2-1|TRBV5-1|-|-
CASSSSLSGPNEQFF
TGCGCCAGCAGCTCGTCACTTAGTGGGCCCAATGAGCAGTTCTTC
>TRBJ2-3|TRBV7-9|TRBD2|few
CATVLAGGADTQYF
TGTGCCACCGTTCTAGCGGGAGGTGCAGATACGCAGTATTTT
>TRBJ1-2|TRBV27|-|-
CASSLSMGGRVDGYTF
TGTGCCAGCAGTTTATCGATGGGGGGGAGGGTGGATGGCTACACCTTC
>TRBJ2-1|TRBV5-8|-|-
CASSLERVGNEQFF
TGTGCCAGCAGCTTGGAGCGGGTCGGGAATGAGCAGTTCTTC
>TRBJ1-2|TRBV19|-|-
CASSIQGFYGYTF
TGTGCCAGTAGTATACAGGGTTTCTATGGCTACACCTTC
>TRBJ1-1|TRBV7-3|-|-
CASTPQRGSTEAFF
TGTGCCAGCACACCACAAAGGGGTTCGACTGAAGCTTTCTTT
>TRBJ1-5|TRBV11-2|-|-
CASSATGTHQPQHF
TGTGCCAGCAGCGCAACCGGGACTCATCAGCCCCAGCATTTT
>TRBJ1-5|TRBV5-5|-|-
CASSLVSYSNQPQHF
TGTGCCAGCAGCTTGGTATCTTATAGCAATCAGCCCCAGCATTTT
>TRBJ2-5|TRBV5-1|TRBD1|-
CASSSTGQGYETQYF
TGCGCCAGCAGCTCAACAGGACAGGGGTATGAGACCCAGTACTTC
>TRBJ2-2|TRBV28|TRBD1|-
CATQSPRQGLFSGELFF
TGTGCCACCCAATCCCCGCGACAGGGGCTGTTTTCCGGGGAGCTGTTTTTT
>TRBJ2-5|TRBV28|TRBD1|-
CASSLRQGARETQYF
TGTGCCAGCAGTCTCCGACAGGGGGCGAGGGAGACCCAGTACTTC
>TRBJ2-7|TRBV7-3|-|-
CASSLRQGLGYEQYF
TGTGCCAGCAGCTTAAGACAGGGACTAGGTTACGAGCAGTACTTC
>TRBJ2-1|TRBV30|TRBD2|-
CAFTRTSAYNEQFF
TGTGCCTTTACCAGGACTAGCGCCTACAATGAGCAGTTCTTC
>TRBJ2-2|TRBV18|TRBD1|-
CASSPSQGATGELFF
TGTGCCAGCTCACCAAGCCAGGGGGCCACCGGGGAGCTGTTTTTT
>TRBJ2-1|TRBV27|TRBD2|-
CASSSGGTYNEQFF
TGTGCCAGCAGTTCGGGGGGGACCTACAATGAGCAGTTCTTC
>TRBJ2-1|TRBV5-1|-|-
CASSRGTGVSNEQFF
TGCGCCAGCAGCCGGGGGACTGGCGTTAGCAATGAGCAGTTCTTC
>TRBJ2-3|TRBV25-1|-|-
CASSEFRGRLTTDTQYF
TGTGCCAGCAGTGAATTTAGGGGAAGGTTGACCACAGATACGCAGTATTTT
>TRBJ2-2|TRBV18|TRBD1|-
CASSPLGVRDRNTGELFF
TGTGCCAGCTCACCGTTAGGCGTTCGGGACAGAAACACCGGGGAGCTGTTTTTT
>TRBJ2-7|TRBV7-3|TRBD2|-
CASSFLAGGAYEQYF
TGTGCCAGCAGCTTCCTAGCGGGAGGGGCCTACGAGCAGTACTTC
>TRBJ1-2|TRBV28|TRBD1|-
CASSFQGAIGYGYTF
TGTGCCAGCAGTTTTCAGGGGGCAATTGGCTATGGCTACACCTTC
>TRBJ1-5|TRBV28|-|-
CASSFLTGYNQPQHF
TGTGCCAGCAGCTTTCTTACAGGCTACAATCAGCCCCAGCATTTT